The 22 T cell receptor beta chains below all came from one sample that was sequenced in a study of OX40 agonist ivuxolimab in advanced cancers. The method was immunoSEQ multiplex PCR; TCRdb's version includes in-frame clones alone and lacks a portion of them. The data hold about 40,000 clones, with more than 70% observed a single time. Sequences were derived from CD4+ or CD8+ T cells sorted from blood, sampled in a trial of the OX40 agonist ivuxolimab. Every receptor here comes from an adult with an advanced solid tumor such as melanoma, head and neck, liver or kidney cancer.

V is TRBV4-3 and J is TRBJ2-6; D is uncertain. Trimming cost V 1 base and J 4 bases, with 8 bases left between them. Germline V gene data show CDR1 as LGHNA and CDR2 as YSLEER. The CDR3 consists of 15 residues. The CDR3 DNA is TGCGCCAGCAGCCAAGTTCTGGACGGGGCCAACGTCCTGACTTTC. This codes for CASSQVLDGANVLTF.

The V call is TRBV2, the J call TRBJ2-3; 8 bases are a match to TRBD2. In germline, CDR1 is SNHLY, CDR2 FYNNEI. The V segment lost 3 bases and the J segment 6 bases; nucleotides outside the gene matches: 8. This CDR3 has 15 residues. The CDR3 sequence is CASSDPAGAYDTQYF. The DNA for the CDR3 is TGTGCCAGCAGTGACCCAGCGGGGGCCTACGATACGCAGTATTTT. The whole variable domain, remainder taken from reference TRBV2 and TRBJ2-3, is EPEVTQTPSHQVTQMGQEVILRCVPISNHLYFYWYRQILGQKVEFLVSFYNNEISEKSEIFDDQFSVERPDGSNFTLKIRSTKLEDSAMYFCASSDPAGAYDTQYFGPGTRLTVL.

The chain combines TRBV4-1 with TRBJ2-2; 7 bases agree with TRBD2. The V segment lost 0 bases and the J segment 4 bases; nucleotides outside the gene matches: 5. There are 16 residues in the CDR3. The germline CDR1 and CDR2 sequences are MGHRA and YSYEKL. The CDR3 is CASSQEVAGVTGELFF. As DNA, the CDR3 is TGCGCCAGCAGCCAAGAGGTTGCGGGGGTCACCGGGGAGCTGTTTTTT.

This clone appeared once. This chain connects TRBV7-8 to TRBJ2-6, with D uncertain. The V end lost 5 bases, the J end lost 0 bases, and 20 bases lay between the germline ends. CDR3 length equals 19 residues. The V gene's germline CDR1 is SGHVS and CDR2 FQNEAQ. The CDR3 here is CASSKNQGNWYSGANVLTF. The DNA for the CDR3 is TGTGCCAGCAGCAAAAATCAAGGGAATTGGTACTCTGGGGCCAACGTCCTGACTTTC.

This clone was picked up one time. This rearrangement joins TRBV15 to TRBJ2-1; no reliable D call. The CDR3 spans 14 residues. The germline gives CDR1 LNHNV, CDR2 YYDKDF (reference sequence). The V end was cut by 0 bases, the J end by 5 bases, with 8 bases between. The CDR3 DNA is TGTGCCACCAGCAGAGATAGAACGCACAATGAGCAGTTCTTC. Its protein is CATSRDRTHNEQFF.

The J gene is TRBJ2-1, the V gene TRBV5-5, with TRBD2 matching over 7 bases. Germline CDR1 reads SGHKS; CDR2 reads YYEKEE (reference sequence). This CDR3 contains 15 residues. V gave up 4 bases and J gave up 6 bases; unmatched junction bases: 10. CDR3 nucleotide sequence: TGTGCCAGCAGCGGGGTTGGCAGGGAGGGCAATGAGCAGTTCTTC. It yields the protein CASSGVGREGNEQFF. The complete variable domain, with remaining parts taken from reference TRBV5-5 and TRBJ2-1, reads DAGVTQSPTHLIKTRGQQVTLRCSPISGHKSVSWYQQVLGQGPQFIFQYYEKEERGRGNFPDRFSARQFPNYSSELNVNALLLGDSALYLCASSGVGREGNEQFFGPGTRLTVL.

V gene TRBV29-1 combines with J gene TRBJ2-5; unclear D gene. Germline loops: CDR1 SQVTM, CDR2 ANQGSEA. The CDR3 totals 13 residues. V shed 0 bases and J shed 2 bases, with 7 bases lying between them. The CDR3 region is CSVEDLQQETQYF. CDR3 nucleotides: TGCAGCGTTGAAGATCTACAGCAAGAGACCCAGTACTTC.

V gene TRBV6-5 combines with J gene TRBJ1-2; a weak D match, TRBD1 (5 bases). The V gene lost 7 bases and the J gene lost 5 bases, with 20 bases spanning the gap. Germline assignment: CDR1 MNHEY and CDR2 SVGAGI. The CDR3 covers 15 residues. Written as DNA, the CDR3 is TGTGCCAGCACGGGTATCGAGGGACCGAGATATGGCTACACCTTC. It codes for CASTGIEGPRYGYTF.

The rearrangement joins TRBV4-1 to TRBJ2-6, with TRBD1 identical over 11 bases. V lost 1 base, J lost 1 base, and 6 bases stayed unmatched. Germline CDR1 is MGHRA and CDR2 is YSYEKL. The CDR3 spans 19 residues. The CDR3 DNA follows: TGCGCCAGCAGCCAAGGGACAGGGGGCGCTCATTCTGGGGCCAACGTCCTGACTTTC. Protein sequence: CASSQGTGGAHSGANVLTF.

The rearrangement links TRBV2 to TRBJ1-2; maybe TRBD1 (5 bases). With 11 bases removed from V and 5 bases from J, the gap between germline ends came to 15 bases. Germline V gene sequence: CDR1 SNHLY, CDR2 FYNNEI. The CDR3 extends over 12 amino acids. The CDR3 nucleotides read TGTGCCGTCCGGGACGTTGATTATGGCTACACCTTC. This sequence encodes CAVRDVDYGYTF.

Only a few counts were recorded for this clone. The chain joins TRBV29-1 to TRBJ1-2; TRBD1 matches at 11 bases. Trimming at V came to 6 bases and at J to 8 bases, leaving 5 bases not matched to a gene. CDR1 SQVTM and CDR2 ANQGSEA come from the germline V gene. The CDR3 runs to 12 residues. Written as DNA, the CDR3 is TGCAGCGTCGGACAGGGGGCTGACGGCTACACCTTC. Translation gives CSVGQGADGYTF.

CDR3 bases: TGTGCCAGTAGTCACGAGAGGTCGGTCAAAAACATTCAGTACTTC. This gives the protein CASSHERSVKNIQYF. V usage is TRBV19 and J usage is TRBJ2-4, with D unresolved. Deletions cut 5 bases from V and 3 bases from J, with 14 bases between. The length of the CDR3 is 15 residues. Per the germline V gene, CDR1 is LNHDA and CDR2 is SQIVND (reference sequence). Using reference TRBV19 and TRBJ2-4 for the parts outside the CDR3, the full variable domain is DGGITQSPKYLFRKEGQNVTLSCEQNLNHDAMYWYRQDPGQGLRLIYYSQIVNDFQKGDIAEGYSVSREKKESFPLTVTSAQKNPTAFYLCASSHERSVKNIQYFGAGTRLSVL.

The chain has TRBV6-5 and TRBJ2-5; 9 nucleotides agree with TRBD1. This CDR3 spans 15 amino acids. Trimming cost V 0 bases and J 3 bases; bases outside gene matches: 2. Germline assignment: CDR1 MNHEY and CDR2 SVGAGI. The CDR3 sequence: CASSYSDRGEETQYF. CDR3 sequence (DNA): TGTGCCAGCAGTTACTCCGACAGGGGGGAAGAGACCCAGTACTTC.

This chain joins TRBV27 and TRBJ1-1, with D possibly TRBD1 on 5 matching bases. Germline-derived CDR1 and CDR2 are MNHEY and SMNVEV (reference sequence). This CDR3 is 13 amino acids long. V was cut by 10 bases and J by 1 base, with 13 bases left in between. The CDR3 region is CATAPTANTEAFF. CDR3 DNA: TGTGCCACCGCCCCGACAGCGAACACTGAAGCTTTCTTT.

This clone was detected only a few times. Written as DNA, the CDR3 is TGTGCTAGTGGCTCTGGGGGGACAGACTACGAGCAGTACTTC. This encodes CASGSGGTDYEQYF. The V and J genes are TRBV12-5 and TRBJ2-7; a possible D gene is TRBD1 (7 bases). The germline V gene encodes CDR1 LGHNT and CDR2 FRNRAP. Trimming removed 6 bases from V and 3 bases from J, with 15 bases in between. The CDR3 totals 14 residues.

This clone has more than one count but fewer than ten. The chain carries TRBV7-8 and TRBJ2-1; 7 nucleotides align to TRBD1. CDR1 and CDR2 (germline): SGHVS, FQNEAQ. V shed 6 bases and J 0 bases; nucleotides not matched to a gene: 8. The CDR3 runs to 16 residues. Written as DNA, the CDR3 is TGTGCCAGCAGGGAGAGACAGGGACCCTCCTACAATGAGCAGTTCTTC. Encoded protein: CASRERQGPSYNEQFF.

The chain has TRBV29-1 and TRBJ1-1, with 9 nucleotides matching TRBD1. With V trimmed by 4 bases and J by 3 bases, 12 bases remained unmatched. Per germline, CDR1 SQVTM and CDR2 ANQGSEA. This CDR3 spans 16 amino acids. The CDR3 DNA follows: TGCAGCGTTGTAACCCCCGGGACAGGGTTTTACACTGAAGCTTTCTTT. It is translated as CSVVTPGTGFYTEAFF.

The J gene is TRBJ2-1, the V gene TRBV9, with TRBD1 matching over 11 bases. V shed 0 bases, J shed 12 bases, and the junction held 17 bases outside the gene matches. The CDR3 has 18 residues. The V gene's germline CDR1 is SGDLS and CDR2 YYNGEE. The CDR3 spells CASSVGSLGQGAQLGQFF. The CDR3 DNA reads TGTGCCAGCAGCGTAGGGTCCCTCGGACAGGGGGCCCAGCTTGGGCAGTTCTTC. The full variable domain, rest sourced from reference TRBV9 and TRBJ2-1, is DSGVTQTPKHLITATGQRVTLRCSPRSGDLSVYWYQQSLDQGLQFLIQYYNGEERAKGNILERFSAQQFPDLHSELNLSSLELGDSALYFCASSVGSLGQGAQLGQFFGPGTRLTVL.

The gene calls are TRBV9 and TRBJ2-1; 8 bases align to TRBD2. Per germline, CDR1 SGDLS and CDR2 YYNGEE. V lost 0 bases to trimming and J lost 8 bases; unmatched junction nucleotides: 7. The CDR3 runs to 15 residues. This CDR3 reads CASSVEAGEIHEQFF. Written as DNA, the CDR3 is TGTGCCAGCAGCGTAGAAGCGGGGGAAATTCATGAGCAGTTCTTC.

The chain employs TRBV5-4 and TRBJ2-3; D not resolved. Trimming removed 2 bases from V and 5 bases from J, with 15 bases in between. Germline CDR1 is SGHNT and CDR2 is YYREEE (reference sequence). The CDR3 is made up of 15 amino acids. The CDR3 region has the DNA TGTGCCAGCAGCTTTAGTCCGGAATGGGGAGATACGCAGTATTTT. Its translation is CASSFSPEWGDTQYF.

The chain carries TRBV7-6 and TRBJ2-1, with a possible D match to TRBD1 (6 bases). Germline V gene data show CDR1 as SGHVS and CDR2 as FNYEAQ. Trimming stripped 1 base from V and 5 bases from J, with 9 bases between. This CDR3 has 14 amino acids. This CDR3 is CASSLVRQDNEQFF. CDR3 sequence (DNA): TGTGCCAGCAGCTTAGTAAGACAGGACAATGAGCAGTTCTTC.

The CDR3 loop is CASSYRVGNEKLFF. The CDR3 DNA follows: TGTGCCAGCAGTTACAGGGTGGGGAATGAAAAACTGTTTTTT. This chain uses TRBV28 with TRBJ1-4; TRBD1 is a possible D gene (6 bases). Germline V gives CDR1 MDHEN, CDR2 SYDVKM. The CDR3 runs 14 residues. The V and J ends lost 4 bases and 5 bases respectively, with 11 bases between them. Full variable domain (outside the CDR3, taken from reference TRBV28 and TRBJ1-4): DVKVTQSSRYLVKRTGEKVFLECVQDMDHENMFWYRQDPGLGLRLIYFSYDVKMKEKGDIPEGYSVSREKKERFSLILESASTNQTSMYLCASSYRVGNEKLFFGSGTQLSVL.